Listed below are T cell receptor beta chains from one sample, sequenced in a study of T-cell reconstitution after alpha-beta-depleted transplantation in children. MiXCR, run by TCRdb on the PCR reads, gives a single entry per CDR3 protein. Of over 200,000 distinct CDR3 sequences in the sample, approximately 11% were seen once. The specimen comprised PBMCs, sampled before TCRalphabeta/CD19-depleted stem cell transplant. These TCRs come from a child in the first two years of life with acute myeloid leukemia, due to receive a stem cell transplant. Each CDR3 is given with its conserved first and last residue. Each record gives: J gene, clone size, D gene, V gene, CDR3 DNA, CDR3 protein. A D gene is named only where the DNA matches it firmly. Not every row has a clone size; where given, it reads once, few, many or a size class.

J gene: TRBJ2-3; clone size: many; D gene: .; V gene: TRBV7-9; CDR3 DNA: TGTGCCAGCAGCTTACGGCAAGGGGATACGCAGTATTTT; CDR3 protein: CASSLRQGDTQYF
J gene: TRBJ2-1; clone size: many; D gene: TRBD2; V gene: TRBV7-8; CDR3 DNA: TGTGCCAGCAGCCTACAGCGGGGTAAATACAATGAGCAGTTCTTC; CDR3 protein: CASSLQRGKYNEQFF
J gene: TRBJ1-1; clone size: many; D gene: TRBD1; V gene: TRBV10-3; CDR3 DNA: TGTGCCACACAGGGGACGGGCACTGAAGCTTTCTTT; CDR3 protein: CATQGTGTEAFF
J gene: TRBJ2-1; clone size: many; D gene: TRBD2; V gene: TRBV12-3/TRBV12-4; CDR3 DNA: TGTGCCAGCAGTTTAACCCAGACTAGCGGGGGGGTAAATGAGCAGTTCTTC; CDR3 protein: CASSLTQTSGGVNEQFF
J gene: TRBJ2-1; clone size: .; D gene: .; V gene: TRBV11-3; CDR3 DNA: TGTGCCAGCAGCGGGGGGTCTCACAATGAGCAGTTCTTC; CDR3 protein: CASSGGSHNEQFF
J gene: TRBJ2-7; clone size: .; D gene: .; V gene: TRBV15; CDR3 DNA: TGTGCCACCAGCACCTCCATATTACAGGGCCCAGTGAACGAGCAGTACTTC; CDR3 protein: CATSTSILQGPVNEQYF
J gene: TRBJ1-5; clone size: many; D gene: .; V gene: TRBV20-1; CDR3 DNA: TGCAGTGCTAGTGGTATTGCGGGACCATCGGGACCCCAGCATTTT; CDR3 protein: CSASGIAGPSGPQHF
J gene: TRBJ2-7; clone size: many; D gene: .; V gene: TRBV5-6; CDR3 DNA: TGTGCCAGCAGCTTGAATGGGATTTCCTACGAGCAGTACTTC; CDR3 protein: CASSLNGISYEQYF
J gene: TRBJ2-7; clone size: many; D gene: TRBD1; V gene: TRBV7-2; CDR3 DNA: TGTGCCAGCAGCCCCCGACAGGGAACCTACGAGCAGTACTTC; CDR3 protein: CASSPRQGTYEQYF
J gene: TRBJ1-1; clone size: many; D gene: .; V gene: TRBV12-3/TRBV12-4; CDR3 DNA: TGTGCCAGCACGAGGACCGGGGCCTCTGAAGCTTTCTTT; CDR3 protein: CASTRTGASEAFF
J gene: TRBJ2-3; clone size: many; D gene: .; V gene: TRBV11-2; CDR3 DNA: TGTGCCAGCAGCTTAGATGGCACAGATACGCAGTATTTT; CDR3 protein: CASSLDGTDTQYF
J gene: TRBJ2-3; clone size: many; D gene: TRBD2; V gene: TRBV7-2; CDR3 DNA: TGTGCCAGCAGCTCGGGACTAGCGGGAGGGCCGGGCACAGATACGCAGTATTTT; CDR3 protein: CASSSGLAGGPGTDTQYF
J gene: TRBJ2-3; clone size: many; D gene: .; V gene: TRBV9; CDR3 DNA: TGTGCCAGCAGCGTAGCTTACAGAGGAGATACGCAGTATTTT; CDR3 protein: CASSVAYRGDTQYF
J gene: TRBJ2-7; clone size: many; D gene: TRBD2; V gene: TRBV12-3/TRBV12-4; CDR3 DNA: TGTGCCAGCACGCTAGCGGGAGCGAACGAGCAGTACTTC; CDR3 protein: CASTLAGANEQYF
J gene: TRBJ2-7; clone size: .; D gene: .; V gene: TRBV11-2; CDR3 DNA: TGTGCCAGCAGCTTAGATGTGCTACCCTACGAGCAGTACTTC; CDR3 protein: CASSLDVLPYEQYF
J gene: TRBJ2-1; clone size: many; D gene: .; V gene: TRBV5-8; CDR3 DNA: TGTGCCACCAGAGAACAGGGTTCCAATGAGCAGTTCTTC; CDR3 protein: CATREQGSNEQFF
J gene: TRBJ2-2; clone size: many; D gene: .; V gene: TRBV12-3/TRBV12-4; CDR3 DNA: TGTGCCAGCAGGAATACGAACACCGGGGAGCTGTTTTTT; CDR3 protein: CASRNTNTGELFF
J gene: TRBJ2-2; clone size: many; D gene: .; V gene: TRBV12-3/TRBV12-4; CDR3 DNA: TGTGCCAGCAGTCCTGTCGCCACCGGGGAGCTGTTTTTT; CDR3 protein: CASSPVATGELFF
J gene: TRBJ2-7; clone size: many; D gene: .; V gene: TRBV2; CDR3 DNA: TGTGCCAGCAGTGTTGATAGAAACGAGCAGTACTTC; CDR3 protein: CASSVDRNEQYF
J gene: TRBJ2-3; clone size: .; D gene: TRBD2; V gene: TRBV5-1; CDR3 DNA: TGCGCCAGCAGCTTTAGCGGGGGGGCGACAGATACGCAGTATTTT; CDR3 protein: CASSFSGGATDTQYF
J gene: TRBJ2-7; clone size: .; D gene: TRBD2; V gene: TRBV20-1; CDR3 DNA: TGCAGTGCTTTAAGCGGGGGAGCCTACGAGCAGTACTTC; CDR3 protein: CSALSGGAYEQYF
J gene: TRBJ2-3; clone size: many; D gene: TRBD2; V gene: TRBV7-9; CDR3 DNA: TGTGCCAGCAGCTGGACAACTAGCGCAGATACGCAGTATTTT; CDR3 protein: CASSWTTSADTQYF
J gene: TRBJ1-1; clone size: many; D gene: TRBD1; V gene: TRBV19; CDR3 DNA: TGTGCCAGTAGTATCCGGACAGGCGGGAGCACTGAAGCTTTCTTT; CDR3 protein: CASSIRTGGSTEAFF
J gene: TRBJ2-7; clone size: many; D gene: TRBD2; V gene: TRBV9; CDR3 DNA: TGTGCCAGCAGCGTAGCTAGCGGGAAGACCTACGAGCAGTACTTC; CDR3 protein: CASSVASGKTYEQYF
J gene: TRBJ1-2; clone size: many; D gene: .; V gene: TRBV20-1; CDR3 DNA: TGCAGTGCTAGAGTCGGGGGCTATGGCTACACCTTC; CDR3 protein: CSARVGGYGYTF
J gene: TRBJ2-7; clone size: many; D gene: .; V gene: TRBV20-1; CDR3 DNA: TGCAGTGCTAGGGGACTCTACGAGCAGTACTTC; CDR3 protein: CSARGLYEQYF
J gene: TRBJ2-7; clone size: many; D gene: .; V gene: TRBV20-1; CDR3 DNA: TGCAGTGCTAGGTCATGGACGGACAGCTCCTACGAGCAGTACTTC; CDR3 protein: CSARSWTDSSYEQYF
J gene: TRBJ2-7; clone size: many; D gene: TRBD2; V gene: TRBV6-2/TRBV6-3; CDR3 DNA: TGTGCCAGCAGTTTGCGGATCCTAGCGGGAGCCTACGAGCAGTACTTC; CDR3 protein: CASSLRILAGAYEQYF
J gene: TRBJ2-5; clone size: many; D gene: .; V gene: TRBV7-2; CDR3 DNA: TGTGCCAGCAGCTTAGCGGGTTTCCCCCAGTACTTC; CDR3 protein: CASSLAGFPQYF
J gene: TRBJ1-2; clone size: many; D gene: .; V gene: TRBV29-1; CDR3 DNA: TGCAGCGCACAGATGGCGGGGGCCGGAAACTATGGCTACACCTTC; CDR3 protein: CSAQMAGAGNYGYTF